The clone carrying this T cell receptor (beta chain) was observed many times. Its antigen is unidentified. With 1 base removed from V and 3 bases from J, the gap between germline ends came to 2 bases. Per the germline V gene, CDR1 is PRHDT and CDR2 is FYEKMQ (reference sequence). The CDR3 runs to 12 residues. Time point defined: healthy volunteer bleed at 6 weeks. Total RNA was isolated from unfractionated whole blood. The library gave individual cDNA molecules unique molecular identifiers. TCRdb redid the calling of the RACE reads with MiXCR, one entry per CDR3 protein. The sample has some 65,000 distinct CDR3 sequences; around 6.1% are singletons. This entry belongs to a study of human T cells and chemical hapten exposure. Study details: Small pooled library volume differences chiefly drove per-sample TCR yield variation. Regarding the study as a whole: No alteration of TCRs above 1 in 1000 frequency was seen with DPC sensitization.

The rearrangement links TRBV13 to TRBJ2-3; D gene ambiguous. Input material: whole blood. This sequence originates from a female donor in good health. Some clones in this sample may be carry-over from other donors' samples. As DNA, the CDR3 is TGTGCCAGCAGCTTAGCGACAGATACGCAGTATTTT. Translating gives CASSLATDTQYF.